This T cell receptor beta chain is from a study of human T cells and chemical hapten exposure. Time point: patch test 1, 2 weeks after DPC sensitization. Stated treatment: therapeutic diphenylcyclopropenone sensitization with weekly scalp DPC. Before extraction, the whole blood was not fractionated, and total RNA was taken from it. There are 15 residues in the CDR3. Trimming cost V 3 bases and J 1 base; bases outside gene matches: 5. Germline V gene data show CDR1 as DFQATT and CDR2 as SNEGSKA (reference sequence). During construction of the library, unique molecular identifiers were attached to individual cDNA molecules for quantitative, reproducible TCR counting. In the study's own analysis: Sample TCR totals centred on a median of about 92,000, ranging about 20,000 to 700,000. TCRdb used MiXCR to reprocess the RACE reads, holding one entry per CDR3 protein. For this entry, the V and J calls and clone size follow TCRdb and not the study's own pipeline. The sample comprises 150,000 to 200,000 distinct CDR3 sequences, around 13% of which are singletons, and 1.5% to 2% rests with the top ten.

In this sample, this clonotype turned up many times. The V and J genes are TRBV20-1 and TRBJ2-3; 9 bases line up with TRBD1. Specimen: whole blood, collected in connection with sensitization to the hapten diphenylcyclopropenone (DPC). The clonotype originates from a woman between 25 and 40 years old with alopecia areata. Some clones in this sample may be carry-over from other donors' samples. Here the CDR3 reads CSASLRDRGTDTQYF. For the CDR3, the DNA is TGCAGTGCTAGTCTCCGGGACAGGGGCACAGATACGCAGTATTTT.